This T cell receptor beta chain was found in a study of blood T cell repertoires in COVID-19. Study overall: The cDNA or gDNA used as material had been derived from T cells, B-cell-depleted T cells, or PBMCs.

Data came from immunoSEQ multiplex PCR; TCRdb stores just in-frame clones and leaves some out. The table includes hundreds of thousands of clones, about 87% detected once. This clonotype was obtained from a woman aged 55-75 years with COVID-19, enrolled during active disease. What was sequenced was peripheral blood.

DNA for the CDR3: TGCAGCGTTGGATGGGGGGGTACGCAGTATTTT. Protein sequence: CSVGWGGTQYF. The chain links TRBV29-1 to TRBJ2-3; 7 bases line up with TRBD2. Germline V gene lookup returns CDR1 SQVTM and CDR2 ANQGSEA. Trimming at V came to 4 bases and at J to 8 bases, leaving 3 bases not matched to a gene. The CDR3 consists of 11 residues.